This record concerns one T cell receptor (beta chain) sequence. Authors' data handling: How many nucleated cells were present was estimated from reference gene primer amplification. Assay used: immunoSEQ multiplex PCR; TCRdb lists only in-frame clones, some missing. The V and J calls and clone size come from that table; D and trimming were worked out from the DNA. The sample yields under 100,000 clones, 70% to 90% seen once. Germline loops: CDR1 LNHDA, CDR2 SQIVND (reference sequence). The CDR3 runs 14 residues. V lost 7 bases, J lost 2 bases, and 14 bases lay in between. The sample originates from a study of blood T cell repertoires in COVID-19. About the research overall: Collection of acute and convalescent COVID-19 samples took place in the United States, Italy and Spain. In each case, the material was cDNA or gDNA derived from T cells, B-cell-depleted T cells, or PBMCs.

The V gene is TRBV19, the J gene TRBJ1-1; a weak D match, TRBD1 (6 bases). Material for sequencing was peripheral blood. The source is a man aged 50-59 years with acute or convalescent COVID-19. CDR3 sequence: CASTLGAINTEAFF. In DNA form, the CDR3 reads TGTGCCAGTACCCTGGGGGCTATCAACACTGAAGCTTTCTTT.